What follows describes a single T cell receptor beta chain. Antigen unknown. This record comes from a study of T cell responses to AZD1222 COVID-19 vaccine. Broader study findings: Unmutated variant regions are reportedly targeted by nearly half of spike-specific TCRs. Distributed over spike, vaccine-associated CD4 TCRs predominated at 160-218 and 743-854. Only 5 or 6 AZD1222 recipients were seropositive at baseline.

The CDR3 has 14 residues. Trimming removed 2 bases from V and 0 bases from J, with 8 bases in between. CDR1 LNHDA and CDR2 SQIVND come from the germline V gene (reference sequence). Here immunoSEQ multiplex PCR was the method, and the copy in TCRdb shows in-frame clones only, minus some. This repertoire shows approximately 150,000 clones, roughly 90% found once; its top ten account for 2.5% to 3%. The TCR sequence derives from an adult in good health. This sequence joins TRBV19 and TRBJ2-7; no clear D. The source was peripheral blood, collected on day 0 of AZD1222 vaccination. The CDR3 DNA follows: TGTGCCAGTAGTATATCCGGTAGCTCCTACGAGCAGTACTTC. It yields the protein CASSISGSSYEQYF.